This is a list of T cell receptor beta chains from one sample in a study of T-cell reconstitution after alpha-beta-depleted transplantation in children. TCRdb reanalysed the PCR reads using MiXCR and keeps one entry per CDR3 protein. The table records fewer than 400,000 distinct CDR3 sequences, about a fifth of them present only once. The sequences come from PBMCs from the stem cell graft donor, collected from the stem cell graft. Every receptor here comes from a human donor who donated a stem cell graft to a child with acute myeloid leukemia. Both conserved end residues are part of each CDR3. D genes are given only for firm matches. Size is stated for part of the rows, as once, few or many counts, or as a class when the clone is expanded.

D	J	V	size	DNA	CDR3
TRBD2	TRBJ2-3	TRBV2	-	TGTGCCAGCACGCGGGAGGCCACAGATACGCAGTATTTT	CASTREATDTQYF
-	TRBJ2-5	TRBV12-3/TRBV12-4	-	TGTGCCAGCAGTTTAGATGGGACCCAGACCCAGTACTTC	CASSLDGTQTQYF
-	TRBJ2-1	TRBV10-2	-	TGCGCCAGCATGGATACGGGTCTTTCCTACAATGAGCAGTTCTTC	CASMDTGLSYNEQFF
-	TRBJ2-1	TRBV7-3	few	TGTGCCAGCAGCTTACAGGGAATCAACAATGAGCAGTTCTTC	CASSLQGINNEQFF
-	TRBJ2-7	TRBV20-1	few	TGCAGTGCTAGAGGGGGGCGGGAGCCTTCCTACGAGCAGTACTTC	CSARGGREPSYEQYF
TRBD1	TRBJ1-4	TRBV28	-	TGTGCCAGCAGTTCCCTACAGGGGAAGACGGAAAAACTGTTTTTT	CASSSLQGKTEKLFF
TRBD2	TRBJ2-1	TRBV29-1	few	TGCAGCGTGGGAACCACTAGCGGGAGTTACAATGAGCAGTTCTTC	CSVGTTSGSYNEQFF
-	TRBJ2-6	TRBV25-1	-	TGTGCCAGCAGTGGTCAACAGGCTACCTCTGGGGCCAACGTCCTGACTTTC	CASSGQQATSGANVLTF
-	TRBJ2-3	TRBV2	-	TGTGCCTGTGACCCAGGGCCGGCAGATACGCAGTATTTT	CACDPGPADTQYF
-	TRBJ2-6	TRBV2	-	TGTGCCAGCAGTGAGGGGAGATCTCCCTCTGGGGCCAACGTCCTGACTTTC	CASSEGRSPSGANVLTF
-	TRBJ2-7	TRBV4-1	-	TGCGCCAGCAGCCAAGTAGTTCACCCCAGTCGTTACGAGCAGTACTTC	CASSQVVHPSRYEQYF
TRBD1	TRBJ2-1	TRBV29-1	few	TGCAGCGTGAGCCTGGACTTCGGACAGGAAAAAAATGAGCAGTTCTTC	CSVSLDFGQEKNEQFF
TRBD1	TRBJ2-3	TRBV18	-	TGTGCCAGCTCACCCAGGGGGCACACAGATACGCAGTATTTT	CASSPRGHTDTQYF
-	TRBJ1-1	TRBV29-1	many	TGCAGCGTTGGGACTAACACTGAAGCTTTCTTT	CSVGTNTEAFF
-	TRBJ2-3	TRBV20-1	few	TGCAGTGCTTTTAGCTGGGTGGGCACAGATACGCAGTATTTT	CSAFSWVGTDTQYF
TRBD2	TRBJ2-3	TRBV25-1	-	TGTGCCAGCAGTGCAAAATTAGGGACTAGCGGGAGGCTCACCGTTACAGATACGCAGTATTTT	CASSAKLGTSGRLTVTDTQYF
TRBD1	TRBJ2-2	TRBV29-1	-	TGCAGCGTGCTAACAGGGGGCGTTCTGCCCGGGGAGCTGTTTTTT	CSVLTGGVLPGELFF
-	TRBJ1-1	TRBV29-1	few	TGCAGCGTTTCCCCCATCTTGAACACTGAAGCTTTCTTT	CSVSPILNTEAFF
-	TRBJ2-7	TRBV28	-	TGTGCCAGCAGTTTCCAGGGCGAGCAGTACTTC	CASSFQGEQYF